The 7 T cell receptor beta chains given below trace back to one sample, sequenced in a study of blood T cell repertoires in COVID-19. Here immunoSEQ multiplex PCR was the method, and the copy in TCRdb shows in-frame clones only, minus some. The table records 180,000 or so clones, about 90% of them present only once. The sample was PBMCs or T cells enriched from blood (not recorded which). Receptors originate from a human donor with acute COVID-19. The donor label of this sample is uncertain.

V usage is TRBV4-3 and J usage is TRBJ1-1, with D possibly matching TRBD1 (5 bases). V gave up 1 base and J gave up 5 bases, with 14 bases separating them. The CDR3 length is 15 residues. Germline values: CDR1 LGHNA, CDR2 YSLEER. This CDR3 is CASSQARQGRTEAFF. CDR3 sequence (DNA): TGCGCCAGCAGCCAAGCTAGGCAGGGAAGGACTGAAGCTTTCTTT.

This chain uses TRBV5-1 with TRBJ2-1; 12 bases match TRBD1. Per the germline V gene, CDR1 is SGHRS and CDR2 is YFSETQ. The CDR3 extends over 14 amino acids. With 3 bases clipped from V and 8 bases from J, the junction kept 3 bases outside the gene matches. The CDR3 DNA reads TGCGCCAGCAGCTGGGGGACAGGGGGCTATGAGCAGTTCTTC. Translation: CASSWGTGGYEQFF.

The rearrangement links TRBV5-1 to TRBJ2-1; 8 nucleotides line up with TRBD2. From germline, CDR1 is SGHRS and CDR2 YFSETQ. With V trimmed by 0 bases and J by 9 bases, 2 bases remained unmatched. The CDR3 has 13 amino acids. The CDR3 bases are TGCGCCAGCAGCTTGGAAAGCGGGAGTGAGCAGTTCTTC. Translation gives CASSLESGSEQFF.

J is TRBJ2-2 and V is TRBV27, with TRBD1 matching 7 bases. CDR3 length: 15 residues. Trimming cost V 7 bases and J 5 bases; bases outside gene matches: 10. The germline V gene has CDR1 MNHEY and CDR2 SMNVEV (reference sequence). The CDR3 is CASKLFTGETGELFF. In DNA, the CDR3 is TGTGCCAGCAAACTCTTTACAGGGGAAACCGGGGAGCTGTTTTTT.

This rearrangement joins TRBV19 to TRBJ1-5, with 9 bases fitting TRBD1. The CDR3 has 18 amino acids. The junction had 18 bases not matched to a gene; V was cut back by 1 base and J by 11 bases. Germline V lookup: CDR1 LNHDA, CDR2 SQIVND (reference sequence). In DNA form, the CDR3 reads TGTGCCAGTAGTATAGCCGGGACAGGGATCGACCTAAGGAAATCCCAGCATTTT. Its translation: CASSIAGTGIDLRKSQHF.

The gene calls are TRBV7-2 and TRBJ2-7, with 9 bases matching TRBD1. Germline V gives CDR1 SGHTA, CDR2 FQGNSA. Trimming took 2 bases from V and 1 from J; bases not matched to a gene: 9. The CDR3 has 17 amino acids. In DNA, the CDR3 is TGTGCCAGCAGCTTAACCCCTCCCGGGACAGGGTCCTACGAGCAGTACTTC. Amino acid sequence: CASSLTPPGTGSYEQYF. Together with reference TRBV7-2 and TRBJ2-7, the CDR3 gives the full variable domain: GAGVSQSPSNKVTEKGKDVELRCDPISGHTALYWYRQSLGQGLEFLIYFQGNSAPDKSGLPSDRFSAERTGGSVSTLTIQRTQQEDSAVYLCASSLTPPGTGSYEQYFGPGTRLTVT.

This clone was picked up a small number of times. The V gene is TRBV24-1, the J gene TRBJ2-1; D call uncertain. Germline V lookup: CDR1 KGHDR, CDR2 SFDVKD. Deletions cut 1 base from V and 8 bases from J, with 11 bases between. This CDR3 has 14 residues. CDR3 nucleotide sequence: TGTGCCACCAGTGATTTTGATGCCGCGGATGAGCAGTTCTTC. Translated: CATSDFDAADEQFF.